Below are 20 T cell receptor beta chains sequenced from a single sample in a study of blood T cell repertoires in COVID-19. Assay: immunoSEQ multiplex PCR; the TCRdb copy retains only in-frame clones and omits some. The sample includes 390,000 or so clones, just over 85% seen only once; the top ten take roughly 1.4%. Sequencing was done on a sample of peripheral blood. Receptors originate from a woman in her twenties or thirties with active or convalescent COVID-19.

The genes are TRBV24-1 and TRBJ2-1; TRBD2 aligns across 11 bases. The CDR3 is 16 amino acids. Germline V gives CDR1 KGHDR, CDR2 SFDVKD. Trimming at V came to 4 bases and at J to 7 bases, leaving 8 bases not matched to a gene. The CDR3 region has the DNA TGTGCCACCAGTGACCCGGGACTAGCGGACGGGAATGAGCAGTTCTTC. It codes for CATSDPGLADGNEQFF.

This rearrangement joins TRBV9 to TRBJ1-1, with TRBD1 as a possible D gene (6 bases). V was clipped by 2 bases and J by 1 base, with 9 bases between them. The CDR3 sequence is 14 residues long. Germline CDR1 is SGDLS and CDR2 is YYNGEE. The CDR3 sequence is CASSVGQPNTEAFF. The CDR3, as DNA: TGTGCCAGCAGCGTCGGACAGCCGAACACTGAAGCTTTCTTT.

The CDR3 loop is CASSIAGSYGYTF. As DNA, the CDR3 is TGTGCCAGTAGTATTGCGGGGTCCTATGGCTACACCTTC. The V call is TRBV19, the J call TRBJ1-2, with unresolved D. The germline V and J ends were trimmed by 3 bases and 4 bases, with 9 bases remaining between them. This CDR3 is built from 13 residues. Germline V gives CDR1 LNHDA, CDR2 SQIVND (reference sequence).

The chain recombines TRBV7-9 with TRBJ1-4; D call uncertain. Germline loops: CDR1 SEHNR, CDR2 FQNEAQ (reference sequence). This CDR3 has 14 residues. Trimming took 5 bases from V and 4 from J, leaving 11 bases between them. CDR3 amino acids: CASSRGLGNEKLFF. The CDR3, as DNA: TGTGCCAGCAGCCGCGGTCTCGGTAATGAAAAACTGTTTTTT.

V gene TRBV5-4 combines with J gene TRBJ2-1; 7 bases are shared with TRBD2. Germline CDR1 and CDR2: SGHNT and YYREEE (reference sequence). The CDR3 contains 15 residues. The V segment lost 9 bases and the J segment 6 bases; nucleotides outside the gene matches: 15. CDR3 in amino acids: CATLLGRGGSNEQFF. The CDR3 coding sequence is TGTGCCACCTTACTGGGTAGGGGAGGGAGCAATGAGCAGTTCTTC.

The rearrangement links TRBV7-8 to TRBJ2-7, with 9 bases fitting TRBD1. Trimming cost V 1 base and J 6 bases; bases outside gene matches: 10. Germline-derived CDR1 and CDR2 are SGHVS and FQNEAQ. CDR3 size: 16 residues. CDR3 loop: CASSLGGTGPVGEQYF. CDR3 DNA: TGTGCCAGCAGCTTAGGTGGGACAGGGCCGGTTGGCGAGCAGTACTTC.

The chain recombines TRBV19 with TRBJ2-3; D is possibly TRBD1 (6 bases). The CDR3 length is 15 residues. Trimming shortened V by 2 bases and J by 1 base, and 10 bases separated the two germline ends. Germline V gives CDR1 LNHDA, CDR2 SQIVND (reference sequence). The CDR3 DNA sequence: TGTGCCAGTAGTATACCCGCAGGGGGCACAGATACGCAGTATTTT. It yields the protein CASSIPAGGTDTQYF.

This clone has just one count. V is TRBV7-6 and J is TRBJ2-1; D is unclear. The V gene lost 1 base and the J gene lost 9 bases, with 7 bases spanning the gap. Germline lookup yields CDR1 SGHVS and CDR2 FNYEAQ. The CDR3 contains 12 residues. The CDR3 DNA sequence: TGTGCCAGCAGCTTAGTAGCCGGTGAGCAGTTCTTC. Encoded protein: CASSLVAGEQFF.

The chain links TRBV19 to TRBJ2-2; D possibly corresponds to TRBD1 (5 bases). The CDR3 has 13 residues. CDR1 LNHDA and CDR2 SQIVND come from the germline V gene (reference sequence). The V end was cut by 5 bases, the J end by 8 bases, with 12 bases between. CDR3 residues: CASSPKGVGELFF. DNA of the CDR3: TGTGCCAGTAGTCCAAAAGGGGTTGGGGAGCTGTTTTTT.

The chain uses TRBV6-5 and TRBJ1-3; no firm D call. V was shortened by 6 bases and J by 0 bases, with 9 bases between the two germline ends. Germline CDR1 MNHEY, CDR2 SVGAGI. There are 14 residues in the CDR3. Here the CDR3 DNA reads TGTGCCAGCAGGTCCCGCAGCTCTGGAAACACCATATATTTT. As protein: CASRSRSSGNTIYF.

Notes on this clone: Other DNA sequences in this specimen translate into the identical CDR3. The chain recombines TRBV6-5 with TRBJ1-5; TRBD1 is a possible D gene (5 bases). Trimming took 6 bases from V and 2 from J, leaving 5 bases between them. CDR1 and CDR2 (germline): MNHEY, SVGAGI. The CDR3 runs 12 residues. CDR3 sequence reads: CASRQGNQPQHF. In DNA form, the CDR3 reads TGTGCCAGCAGACAGGGCAATCAGCCCCAGCATTTT.

The genes are TRBV6-1 and TRBJ2-3; TRBD2 agrees at 15 bases. The CDR3 sequence is 20 residues long. The V gene's germline CDR1 is MNHNS and CDR2 SASEGT. The V gene end was trimmed by 1 base and the J gene end by 2 bases; junction bases not matched to a gene: 10. CDR3 residues: CASSEVMGTSGGRTTDTQYF. The CDR3 DNA is TGTGCCAGCAGTGAAGTGATGGGGACTAGCGGGGGGCGAACCACAGATACGCAGTATTTT.

The chain joins TRBV6-5 to TRBJ1-1; D may be TRBD1 (6 bases). The CDR3 covers 14 residues. V was clipped by 6 bases and J by 1 base, with 12 bases between them. Germline loops: CDR1 MNHEY, CDR2 SVGAGI. As DNA, the CDR3 is TGTGCCAGCAGACCTACAGGGACGAACACTGAAGCTTTCTTT. Translated: CASRPTGTNTEAFF.

This chain links TRBV28 with TRBJ1-1; D unclear. CDR1 and CDR2 from the germline V gene are MDHEN and SYDVKM. The CDR3 has 11 amino acids. Trimming shortened V by 4 bases and J by 8 bases, and 8 bases separated the two germline ends. The CDR3 reads CASSSSGEAFF. The CDR3 nucleotides are TGTGCCAGCAGTTCGTCGGGGGAAGCTTTCTTT.

The CDR3 protein is CSVVSGYGYTF. The CDR3 DNA is TGCAGCGTTGTGTCGGGGTATGGCTACACCTTC. The chain joins TRBV29-1 to TRBJ1-2; no reliable D call. V was clipped by 4 bases and J by 5 bases, with 8 bases between them. The CDR3 length is 11 residues. Germline CDR1 and CDR2: SQVTM and ANQGSEA.

The V and J genes are TRBV2 and TRBJ1-1; 7 bases line up with TRBD1. This CDR3 is 14 amino acids long. The trim removed 4 bases at V and 4 bases at J, leaving 6 bases unmatched. Germline V gene sequence: CDR1 SNHLY, CDR2 FYNNEI. The CDR3 bases are TGTGCCAGCAGTGCGAAGGGGGCTCTCACTGAAGCTTTCTTT. Protein: CASSAKGALTEAFF.

V usage is TRBV10-3 and J usage is TRBJ2-5, with a tentative D call TRBD2 (7 bases). The CDR3 is 14 amino acids. Trimming shortened V by 2 bases and J by 4 bases, and 11 bases separated the two germline ends. CDR1 and CDR2 (germline): ENHRY, SYGVKD. The CDR3 DNA reads as TGTGCCATCAGTGAGACAAGGGGGGGAGAGACCCAGTACTTC. Translated, it gives CAISETRGGETQYF.

The chain employs TRBV4-1 and TRBJ1-5; no reliable D call. This CDR3 has 15 amino acids. Germline CDR1 reads MGHRA; CDR2 reads YSYEKL. Trimming cost V 1 base and J 6 bases, with 13 bases left between them. The CDR3 region is CASSQAVGSGQPQHF. The CDR3 DNA follows: TGCGCCAGCAGCCAAGCGGTGGGGAGCGGTCAGCCCCAGCATTTT.

J is TRBJ2-5 and V is TRBV7-9; 7 bases map to TRBD1. CDR3 length: 14 residues. The germline V gene encodes CDR1 SEHNR and CDR2 FQNEAQ (reference sequence). The trim removed 3 bases at V and 5 bases at J, leaving 6 bases unmatched. The CDR3 protein is CASSFDRARETQYF. CDR3 bases: TGTGCCAGCAGCTTCGACAGGGCGCGGGAGACCCAGTACTTC. The full variable domain, its missing parts supplied by reference TRBV7-9 and TRBJ2-5, is DTGVSQNPRHKITKRGQNVTFRCDPISEHNRLYWYRQTLGQGPEFLTYFQNEAQLEKSRLLSDRFSAERPKGSFSTLEIQRTEQGDSAMYLCASSFDRARETQYFGPGTRLLVL.

The V gene is TRBV4-2, the J gene TRBJ1-6; the match to TRBD1 covers 12 bases. Trimming at V came to 0 bases and at J to 6 bases, leaving 6 bases not matched to a gene. Germline CDR1 LGHNA, CDR2 YNFKEQ. The CDR3 runs to 18 residues. CDR3 amino acids: CASSQERDRGRVNSPLHF. The DNA for the CDR3 is TGTGCCAGCAGCCAAGAAAGGGACAGGGGGCGGGTTAATTCACCCCTCCACTTT.